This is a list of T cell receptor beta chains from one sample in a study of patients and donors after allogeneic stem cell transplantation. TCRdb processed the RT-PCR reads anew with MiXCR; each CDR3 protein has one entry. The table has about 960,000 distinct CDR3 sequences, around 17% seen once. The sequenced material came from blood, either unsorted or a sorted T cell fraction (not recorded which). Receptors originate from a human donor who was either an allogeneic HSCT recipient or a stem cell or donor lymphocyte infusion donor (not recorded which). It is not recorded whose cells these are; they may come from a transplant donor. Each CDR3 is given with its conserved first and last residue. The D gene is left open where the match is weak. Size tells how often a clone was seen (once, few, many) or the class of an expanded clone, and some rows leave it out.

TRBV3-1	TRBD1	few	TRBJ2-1	TGTGCCAGCAGTCAAGGCAGGGGGCAGGGCAATGAGCAGTTCTTC	CASSQGRGQGNEQFF
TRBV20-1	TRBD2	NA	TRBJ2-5	TGCAGTGCTAGACCTGGACTAGCGGGGGTACGAGAGACCCAGTACTTC	CSARPGLAGVRETQYF
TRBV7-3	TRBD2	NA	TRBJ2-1	TGTGCCAGCAGCTTCAGAGCGGGAGCGGAAGGGAATGAGCAGTTCTTC	CASSFRAGAEGNEQFF
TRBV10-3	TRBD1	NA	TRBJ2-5	TGTGCCACGACGGACAGGGGGCTCCAAGAGACCCAGTACTTC	CATTDRGLQETQYF
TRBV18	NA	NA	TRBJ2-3	TGTGCCAGCTCACCACTCGTGACTAGGAGGGATACGCAGTATTTT	CASSPLVTRRDTQYF
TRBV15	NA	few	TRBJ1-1	TGTGCCACCAGCAGAGATCTCGGGGGTAACACTGAAGCTTTCTTT	CATSRDLGGNTEAFF
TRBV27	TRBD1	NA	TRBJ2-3	TGTGCCAGCAGTTGGGGGGACAGGGTTACAGATACGCAGTATTTT	CASSWGDRVTDTQYF
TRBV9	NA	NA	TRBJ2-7	TGTGCCAGCAGCGTGAACCCCGGGACGGCATACGAGCAGTACTTC	CASSVNPGTAYEQYF
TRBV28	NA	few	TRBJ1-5	TGTGCCAGCAGTTTGTCACCGGCTAATCAGCCCCAGCATTTT	CASSLSPANQPQHF
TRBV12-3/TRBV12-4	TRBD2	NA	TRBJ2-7	TGTGCCAGCAGACTGACTAGCGCTACAGGCGAGCAGTACTTC	CASRLTSATGEQYF
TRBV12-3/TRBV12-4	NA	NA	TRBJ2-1	TGTGCCTCCCAGTTGGGGGCCAATGAGCAGTTCTTC	CASQLGANEQFF
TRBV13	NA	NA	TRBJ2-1	TGTGCCAGCAGCCTAGGACTCGACTCGGGCTACAATGAGCAGTTCTTC	CASSLGLDSGYNEQFF
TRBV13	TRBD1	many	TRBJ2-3	TGTGCCAGCAGCTCCCGACAGGGTGTGCAGTATTTT	CASSSRQGVQYF
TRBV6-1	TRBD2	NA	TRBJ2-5	TGTGCCAGCAGCTTGACTAGCGGAGGTAAAGAGACCCAGTACTTC	CASSLTSGGKETQYF
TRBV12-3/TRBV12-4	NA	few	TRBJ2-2	TGTGCCAGCAGTTTCCGAGGATTTCTGGACAGACTGAACACCGGGGAGCTGTTTTTT	CASSFRGFLDRLNTGELFF
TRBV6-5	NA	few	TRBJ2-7	TGTGCCAGTCTAGGAGGCACCTACGAGCAGTACTTC	CASLGGTYEQYF
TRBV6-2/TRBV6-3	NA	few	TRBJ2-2	TGTGCCAGCAGGCCCCGGTTGGGCGGGGAGCTGTTTTTT	CASRPRLGGELFF
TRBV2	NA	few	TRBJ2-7	TGTGCCAGTAGCACGGGCCAGGCAGCCTACGAGCAGTACTTC	CASSTGQAAYEQYF
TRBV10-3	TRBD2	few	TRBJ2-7	TGTGCCATCAGTGAGACTCAGACTAGCGGGAGGCCCTACGAGCAGTACTTC	CAISETQTSGRPYEQYF
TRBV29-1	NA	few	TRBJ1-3	TGCAGCGTTGAAGATTTCGACGGGCCCTCTGGAAACACCATATATTTT	CSVEDFDGPSGNTIYF
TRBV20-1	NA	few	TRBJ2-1	TGCAGTGCTAGAGAGATAATGAACGAGGCTTCCTACAATGAGCAGTTCTTC	CSAREIMNEASYNEQFF
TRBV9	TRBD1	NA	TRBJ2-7	TGTGCCAGCAGCCCCTCCGAAGGACAGGGTGTATACGAGCAGTACTTC	CASSPSEGQGVYEQYF
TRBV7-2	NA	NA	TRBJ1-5	TGTGCCAGCAGTCCCTTCAGCAATCAGCCCCAGCATTTT	CASSPFSNQPQHF
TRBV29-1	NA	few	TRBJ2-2	TGCAGCGTTAGAGGCACTTCGAACACCGGGGAGCTGTTTTTT	CSVRGTSNTGELFF
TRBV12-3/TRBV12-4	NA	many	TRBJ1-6	TGTGCCAGCAGTTTGGGCCTCGGGTCGGGATTGGATTCACCCCTCCACTTT	CASSLGLGSGLDSPLHF
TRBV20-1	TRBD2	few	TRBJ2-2	TGCAGTGCTAGGCGGGGGGAGGGCCTACTGAACACCGGGGAGCTGTTTTTT	CSARRGEGLLNTGELFF
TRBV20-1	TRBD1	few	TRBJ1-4	TGCAGTGCTAGAAGGACAGGGGGTGAAAAACTGTTTTTT	CSARRTGGEKLFF
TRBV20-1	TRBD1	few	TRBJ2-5	TGCAGTGCTAGTGGGGACAGTAGTCAAGAGACCCAGTACTTC	CSASGDSSQETQYF
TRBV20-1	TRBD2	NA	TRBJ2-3	TGCAGTGCTAGAGGTCACCTCGGTAGCGGGAGGTCGGATACGCAGTATTTT	CSARGHLGSGRSDTQYF
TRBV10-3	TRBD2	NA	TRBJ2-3	TGTGCCATCAGTAGCGGGAGTAGTTCAGATACGCAGTATTTT	CAISSGSSSDTQYF
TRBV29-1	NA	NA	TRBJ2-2	TGCAGCGTTAATGCAAACACCGGGGAGCTGTTTTTT	CSVNANTGELFF
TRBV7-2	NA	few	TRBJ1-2	TGTGCCAGCAGCGAAAACAGAATAACTCCCTATGGCTACACCTTC	CASSENRITPYGYTF